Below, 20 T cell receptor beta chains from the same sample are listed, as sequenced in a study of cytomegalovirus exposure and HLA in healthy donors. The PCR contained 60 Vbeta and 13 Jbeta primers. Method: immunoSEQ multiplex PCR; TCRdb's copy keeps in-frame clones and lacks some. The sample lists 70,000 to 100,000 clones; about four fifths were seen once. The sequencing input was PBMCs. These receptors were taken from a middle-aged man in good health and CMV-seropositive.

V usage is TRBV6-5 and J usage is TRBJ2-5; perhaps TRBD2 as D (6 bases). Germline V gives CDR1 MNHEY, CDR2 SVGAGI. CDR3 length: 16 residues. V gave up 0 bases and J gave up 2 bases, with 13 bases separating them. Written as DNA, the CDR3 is TGTGCCAGCAGTTACTCGCGGTCGAGCGGGCAAGAGACCCAGTACTTC. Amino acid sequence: CASSYSRSSGQETQYF.

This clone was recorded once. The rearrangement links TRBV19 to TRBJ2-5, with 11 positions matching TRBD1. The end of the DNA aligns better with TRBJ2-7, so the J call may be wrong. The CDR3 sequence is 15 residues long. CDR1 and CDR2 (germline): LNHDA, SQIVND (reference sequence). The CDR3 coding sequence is TGTGCCAGTAGTTCGGGACAGGGGGTTTCCTACGAGCAGTACTTC. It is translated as CASSSGQGVSYEQYF.

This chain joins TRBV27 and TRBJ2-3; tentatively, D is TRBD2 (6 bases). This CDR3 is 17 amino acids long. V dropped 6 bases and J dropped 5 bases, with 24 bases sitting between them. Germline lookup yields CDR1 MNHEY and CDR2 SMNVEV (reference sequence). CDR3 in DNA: TGTGCCAGCAGCCCCCGGGTATTAGCGGAGAGGGTAGATACGCAGTATTTT. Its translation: CASSPRVLAERVDTQYF.

The CDR3 nucleotides are TGTGCCAGCAGTGAGTCAGGGGAAGGTGAAGGCTACACCTTC. Amino acid sequence: CASSESGEGEGYTF. The V and J genes are TRBV2 and TRBJ1-2; possibly TRBD1 for D (6 bases). This CDR3 has 14 residues. Trimming shortened V by 3 bases and J by 8 bases, and 16 bases separated the two germline ends. Germline loops: CDR1 SNHLY, CDR2 FYNNEI.

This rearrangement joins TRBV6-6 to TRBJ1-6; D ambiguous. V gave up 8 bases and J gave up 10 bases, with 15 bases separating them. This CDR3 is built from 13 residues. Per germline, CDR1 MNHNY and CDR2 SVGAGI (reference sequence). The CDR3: CASAPPAGSPLHF. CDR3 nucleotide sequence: TGTGCCAGCGCTCCACCCGCAGGATCACCCCTCCACTTT.

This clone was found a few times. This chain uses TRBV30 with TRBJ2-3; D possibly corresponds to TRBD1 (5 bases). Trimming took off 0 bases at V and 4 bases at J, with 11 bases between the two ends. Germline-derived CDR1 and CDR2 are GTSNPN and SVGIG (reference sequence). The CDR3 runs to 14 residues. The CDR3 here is CAWSVGRESDTQYF. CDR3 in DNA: TGTGCCTGGAGTGTAGGCAGGGAATCAGATACGCAGTATTTT.

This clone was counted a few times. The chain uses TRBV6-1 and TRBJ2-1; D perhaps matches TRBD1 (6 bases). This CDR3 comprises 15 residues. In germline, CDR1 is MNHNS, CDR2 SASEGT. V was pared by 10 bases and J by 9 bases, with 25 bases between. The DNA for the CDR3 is TGTGCCACTAGCCCACAGGGACCCACGAGCGGTGAGCAGTTCTTC. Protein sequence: CATSPQGPTSGEQFF.

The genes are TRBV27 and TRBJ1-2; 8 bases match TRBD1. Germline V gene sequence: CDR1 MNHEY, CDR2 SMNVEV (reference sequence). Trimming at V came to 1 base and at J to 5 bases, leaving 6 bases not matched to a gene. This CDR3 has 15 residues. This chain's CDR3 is CASSLYPGTGYGYTF. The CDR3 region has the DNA TGTGCCAGCAGTTTATACCCCGGGACAGGATATGGCTACACCTTC.

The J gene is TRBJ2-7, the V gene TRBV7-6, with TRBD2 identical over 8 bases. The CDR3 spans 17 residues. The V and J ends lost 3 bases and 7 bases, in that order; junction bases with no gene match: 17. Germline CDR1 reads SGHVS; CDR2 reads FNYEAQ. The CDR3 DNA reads TGTGCCAGCAGCTTTACCCTGGACTCAGCGGGAGCGCGAGAGCAGTACTTC. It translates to CASSFTLDSAGAREQYF.

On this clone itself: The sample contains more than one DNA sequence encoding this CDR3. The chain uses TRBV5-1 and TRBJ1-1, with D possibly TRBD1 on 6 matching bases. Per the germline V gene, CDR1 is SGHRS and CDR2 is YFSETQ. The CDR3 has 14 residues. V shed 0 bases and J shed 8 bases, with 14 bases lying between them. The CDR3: CASSLDGGRTEAFF. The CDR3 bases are TGCGCCAGCAGCTTGGATGGGGGCCGGACCGAAGCTTTCTTT.

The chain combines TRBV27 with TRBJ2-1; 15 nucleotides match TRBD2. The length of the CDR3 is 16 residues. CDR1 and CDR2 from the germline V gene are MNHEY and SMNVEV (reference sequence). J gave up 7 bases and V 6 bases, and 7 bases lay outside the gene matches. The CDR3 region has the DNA TGTGCCAGCAGCCAATCGGGACTAGCGGGAGGAAATGAGCAGTTCTTC. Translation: CASSQSGLAGGNEQFF.

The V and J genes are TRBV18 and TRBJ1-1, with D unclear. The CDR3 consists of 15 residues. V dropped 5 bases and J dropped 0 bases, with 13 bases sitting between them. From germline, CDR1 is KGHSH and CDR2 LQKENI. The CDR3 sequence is CASSTYRNMNTEAFF. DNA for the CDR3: TGTGCCAGCTCAACCTACAGAAACATGAACACTGAAGCTTTCTTT.

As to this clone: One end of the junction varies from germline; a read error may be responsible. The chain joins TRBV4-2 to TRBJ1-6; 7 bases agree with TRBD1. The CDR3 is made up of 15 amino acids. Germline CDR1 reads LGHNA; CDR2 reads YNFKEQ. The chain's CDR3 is CVSSQGVQGYSPLHF. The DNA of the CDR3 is TGTGTCAGCAGCCAAGGGGTACAGGGGTATTCACCCCTCCACTTT.

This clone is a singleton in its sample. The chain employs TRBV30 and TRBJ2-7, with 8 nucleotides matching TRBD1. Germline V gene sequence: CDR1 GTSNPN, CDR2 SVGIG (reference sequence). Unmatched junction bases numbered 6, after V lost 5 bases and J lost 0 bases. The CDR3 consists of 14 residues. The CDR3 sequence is CAWVGQVSSYEQYF. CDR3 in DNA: TGTGCCTGGGTGGGACAGGTTAGCTCCTACGAGCAGTACTTC.

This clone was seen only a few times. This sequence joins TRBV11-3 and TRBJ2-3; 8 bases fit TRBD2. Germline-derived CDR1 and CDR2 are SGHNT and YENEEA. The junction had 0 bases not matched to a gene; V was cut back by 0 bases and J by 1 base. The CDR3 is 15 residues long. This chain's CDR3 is CASSLDSGGTDTQYF. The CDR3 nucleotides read TGTGCCAGCAGCTTAGATAGCGGGGGCACAGATACGCAGTATTTT.

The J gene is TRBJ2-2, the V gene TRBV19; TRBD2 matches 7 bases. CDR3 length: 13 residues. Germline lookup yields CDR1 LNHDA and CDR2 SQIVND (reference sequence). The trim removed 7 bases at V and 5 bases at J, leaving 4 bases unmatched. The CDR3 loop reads CASIRRGTGELFF. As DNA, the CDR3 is TGTGCCAGTATCCGGCGGGGGACCGGGGAGCTGTTTTTT.

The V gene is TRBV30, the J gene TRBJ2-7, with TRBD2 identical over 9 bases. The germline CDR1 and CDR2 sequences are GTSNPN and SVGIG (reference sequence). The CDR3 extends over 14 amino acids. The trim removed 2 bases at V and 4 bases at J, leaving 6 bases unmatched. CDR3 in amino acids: CAWSKGLASYEQYF. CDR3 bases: TGTGCCTGGAGTAAGGGACTAGCCTCATACGAGCAGTACTTC.

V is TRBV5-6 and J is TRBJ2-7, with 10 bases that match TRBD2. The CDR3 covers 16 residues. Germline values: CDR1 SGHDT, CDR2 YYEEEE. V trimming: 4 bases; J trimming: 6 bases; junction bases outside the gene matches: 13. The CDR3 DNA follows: TGTGCCAGCAGCGCCCTCCAGCGGGAGGGCCGGGTCGAGCAGTACTTC. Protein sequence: CASSALQREGRVEQYF.

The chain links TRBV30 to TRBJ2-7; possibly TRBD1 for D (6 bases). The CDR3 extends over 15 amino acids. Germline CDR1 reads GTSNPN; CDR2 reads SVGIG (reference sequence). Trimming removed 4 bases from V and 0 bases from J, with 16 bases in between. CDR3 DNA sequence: TGTGCCTGGATGACGAAGGACAGAGCCTCCTACGAGCAGTACTTC. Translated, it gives CAWMTKDRASYEQYF.

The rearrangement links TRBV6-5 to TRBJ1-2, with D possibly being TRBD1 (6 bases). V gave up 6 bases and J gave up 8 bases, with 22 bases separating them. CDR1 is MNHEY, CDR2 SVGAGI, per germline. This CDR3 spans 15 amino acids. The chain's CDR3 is CASRGFAGEVKGYTF. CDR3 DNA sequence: TGTGCCAGCAGGGGGTTCGCAGGGGAAGTTAAAGGCTACACCTTC.